This T cell receptor beta chain derives from a study of cytomegalovirus exposure and HLA in healthy donors. Trimming took off 3 bases at V and 0 bases at J, with 5 bases between the two ends. This CDR3 region has 13 residues. Germline loops: CDR1 SGHAT, CDR2 FQNNGV. Sequenced by immunoSEQ multiplex PCR; TCRdb stores in-frame clones only, minus some. In the table there are more than 200,000 clones, about 90% of which are singletons. In regard to this clone: The sample carries other DNA sequences with the same CDR3.

V and J are TRBV11-2 and TRBJ2-5; possibly TRBD1 or TRBD2 for D (5 bases each). The sequence came from a man in his late teens or twenties in good health and CMV-seropositive. Sequencing was performed on PBMCs. CDR3 nucleotide sequence: TGTGCCAGCAGCTTGGGACACCAAGAGACCCAGTACTTC. Amino acid sequence: CASSLGHQETQYF.